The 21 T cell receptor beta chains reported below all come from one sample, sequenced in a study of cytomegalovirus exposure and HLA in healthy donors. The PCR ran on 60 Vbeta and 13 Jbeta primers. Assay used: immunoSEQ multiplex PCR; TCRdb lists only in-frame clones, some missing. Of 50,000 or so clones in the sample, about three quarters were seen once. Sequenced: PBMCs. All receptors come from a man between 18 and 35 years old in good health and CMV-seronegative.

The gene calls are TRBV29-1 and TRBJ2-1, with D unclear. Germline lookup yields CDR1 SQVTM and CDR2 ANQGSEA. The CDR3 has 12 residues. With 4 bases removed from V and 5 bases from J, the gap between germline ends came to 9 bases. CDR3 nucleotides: TGCAGCGTTGGACTTCTTAACAATGAGCAGTTCTTC. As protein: CSVGLLNNEQFF.

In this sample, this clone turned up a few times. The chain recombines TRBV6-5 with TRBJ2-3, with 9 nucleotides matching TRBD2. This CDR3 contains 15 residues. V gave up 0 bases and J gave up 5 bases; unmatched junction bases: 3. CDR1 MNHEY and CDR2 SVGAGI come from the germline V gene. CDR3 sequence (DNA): TGTGCCAGCAGTTACTCAAGCGGGAGGATAGATACGCAGTATTTT. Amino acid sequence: CASSYSSGRIDTQYF.

CDR3 loop: CASSPTTSPSYEQYF. In nucleotides, the CDR3 is TGTGCCAGCAGCCCAACCACATCCCCGTCCTACGAGCAGTACTTC. The chain has TRBV6-5 and TRBJ2-7; no reliable D call. Trimming took 6 bases from V and 1 from J, leaving 16 bases between them. From germline, CDR1 is MNHEY and CDR2 SVGAGI. The CDR3 has 15 residues.

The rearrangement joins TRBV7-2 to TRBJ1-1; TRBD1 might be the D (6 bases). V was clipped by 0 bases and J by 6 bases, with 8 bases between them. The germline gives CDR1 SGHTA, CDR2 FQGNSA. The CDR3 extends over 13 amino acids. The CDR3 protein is CASSLAYRAEAFF. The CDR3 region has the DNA TGTGCCAGCAGCTTAGCCTACAGGGCTGAAGCTTTCTTT.

CDR3 sequence (DNA): TGTGCCAGCAGCTCAGAGGGAGGCCCCTACGAGCAGTACTTC. Protein: CASSSEGGPYEQYF. The chain has TRBV7-9 and TRBJ2-7, with D tentatively TRBD2 (6 bases). CDR1 is SEHNR, CDR2 FQNEAQ, per germline (reference sequence). Trimming shortened V by 4 bases and J by 2 bases, and 12 bases separated the two germline ends. The CDR3 has 14 amino acids.

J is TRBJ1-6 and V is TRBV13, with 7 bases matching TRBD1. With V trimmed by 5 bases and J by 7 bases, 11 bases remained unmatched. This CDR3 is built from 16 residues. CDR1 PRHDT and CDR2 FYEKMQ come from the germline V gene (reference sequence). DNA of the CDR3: TGTGCCAGCAGCCTCCCTGGACAGGCCGGCAATTCACCCCTCCACTTT. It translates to CASSLPGQAGNSPLHF. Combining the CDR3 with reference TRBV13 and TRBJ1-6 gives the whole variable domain AAGVIQSPRHLIKEKRETATLKCYPIPRHDTVYWYQQGPGQDPQFLISFYEKMQSDKGSIPDRFSAQQFSDYHSELNMSSLELGDSALYFCASSLPGQAGNSPLHFGNGTRLTVT.

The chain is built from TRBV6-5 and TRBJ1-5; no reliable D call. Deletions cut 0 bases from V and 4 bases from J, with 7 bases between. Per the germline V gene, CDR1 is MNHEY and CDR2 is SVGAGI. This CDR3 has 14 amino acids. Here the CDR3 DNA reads TGTGCCAGCAGTTACTCCCGGGGTAATCAGCCCCAGCATTTT. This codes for CASSYSRGNQPQHF.

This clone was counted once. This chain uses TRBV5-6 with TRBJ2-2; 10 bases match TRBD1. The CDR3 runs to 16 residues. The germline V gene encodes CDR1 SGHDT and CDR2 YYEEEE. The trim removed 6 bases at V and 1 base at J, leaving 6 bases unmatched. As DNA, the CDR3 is TGTGCCAGCAAAGTCCGGGACAGGGGGAACACCGGGGAGCTGTTTTTT. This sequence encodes CASKVRDRGNTGELFF.

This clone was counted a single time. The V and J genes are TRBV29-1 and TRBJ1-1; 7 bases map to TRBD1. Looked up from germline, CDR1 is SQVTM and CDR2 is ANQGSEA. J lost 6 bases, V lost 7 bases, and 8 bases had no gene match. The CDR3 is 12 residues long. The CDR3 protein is CSAQTGPPEAFF. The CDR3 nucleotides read TGCAGCGCACAGACAGGGCCTCCTGAAGCTTTCTTT.

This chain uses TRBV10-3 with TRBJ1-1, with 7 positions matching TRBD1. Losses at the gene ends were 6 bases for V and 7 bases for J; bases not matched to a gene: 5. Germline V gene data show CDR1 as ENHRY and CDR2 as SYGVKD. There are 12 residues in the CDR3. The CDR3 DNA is TGTGCCATCAGCGGGACAGCTATTGAAGCTTTCTTT. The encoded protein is CAISGTAIEAFF.

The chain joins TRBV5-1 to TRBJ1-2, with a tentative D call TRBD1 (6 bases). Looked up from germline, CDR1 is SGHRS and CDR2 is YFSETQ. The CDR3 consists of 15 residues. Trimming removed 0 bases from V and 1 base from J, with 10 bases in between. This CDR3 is CASSLGTDINYGYTF. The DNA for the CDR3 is TGCGCCAGCAGCTTGGGGACAGACATTAACTATGGCTACACCTTC.

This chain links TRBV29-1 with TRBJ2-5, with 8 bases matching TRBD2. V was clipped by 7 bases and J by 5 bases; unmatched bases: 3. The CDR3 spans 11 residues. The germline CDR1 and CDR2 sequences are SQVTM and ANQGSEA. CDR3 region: CSGREGETQYF. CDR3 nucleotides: TGCAGCGGACGGGAGGGGGAGACCCAGTACTTC.

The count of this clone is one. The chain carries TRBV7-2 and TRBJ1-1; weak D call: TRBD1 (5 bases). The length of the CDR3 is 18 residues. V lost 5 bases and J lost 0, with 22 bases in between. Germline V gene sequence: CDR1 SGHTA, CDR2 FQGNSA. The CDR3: CASSTYIPLGGVNTEAFF. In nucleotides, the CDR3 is TGTGCCAGCAGCACTTATATACCCCTTGGAGGGGTGAACACTGAAGCTTTCTTT. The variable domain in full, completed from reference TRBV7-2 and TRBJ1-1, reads GAGVSQSPSNKVTEKGKDVELRCDPISGHTALYWYRQSLGQGLEFLIYFQGNSAPDKSGLPSDRFSAERTGGSVSTLTIQRTQQEDSAVYLCASSTYIPLGGVNTEAFFGQGTRLTVV.

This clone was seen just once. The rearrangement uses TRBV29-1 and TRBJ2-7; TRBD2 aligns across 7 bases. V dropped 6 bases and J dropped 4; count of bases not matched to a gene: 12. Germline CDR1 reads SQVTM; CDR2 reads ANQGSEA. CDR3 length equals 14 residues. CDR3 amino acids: CSVARFSGQYEQYF. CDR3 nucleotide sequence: TGCAGCGTGGCACGGTTTAGCGGGCAATACGAGCAGTACTTC.

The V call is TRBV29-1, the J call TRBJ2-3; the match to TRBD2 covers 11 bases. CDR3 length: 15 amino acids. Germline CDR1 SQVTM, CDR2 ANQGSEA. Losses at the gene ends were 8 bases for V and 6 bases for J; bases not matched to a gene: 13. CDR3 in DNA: TGCAGCTCCAGACTCCTAGCGGGAGGTGAGGATACGCAGTATTTT. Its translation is CSSRLLAGGEDTQYF.

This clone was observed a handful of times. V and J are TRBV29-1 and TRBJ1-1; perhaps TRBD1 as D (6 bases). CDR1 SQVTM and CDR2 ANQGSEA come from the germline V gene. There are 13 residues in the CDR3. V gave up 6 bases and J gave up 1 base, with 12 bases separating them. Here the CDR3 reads CSVGTSPNTEAFF. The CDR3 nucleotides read TGCAGCGTCGGGACAAGCCCGAACACTGAAGCTTTCTTT.

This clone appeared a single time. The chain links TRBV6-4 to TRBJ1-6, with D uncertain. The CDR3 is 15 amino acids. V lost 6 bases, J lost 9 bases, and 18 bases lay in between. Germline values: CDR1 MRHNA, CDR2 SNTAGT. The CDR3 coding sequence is TGTGCCAGCAGCGTCAACACCGGCGGGCTTTCACCCCTCCACTTT. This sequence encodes CASSVNTGGLSPLHF.

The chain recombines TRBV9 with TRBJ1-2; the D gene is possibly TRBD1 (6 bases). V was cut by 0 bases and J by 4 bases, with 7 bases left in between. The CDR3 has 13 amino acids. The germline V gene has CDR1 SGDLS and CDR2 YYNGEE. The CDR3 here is CASSVEGVYGYTF. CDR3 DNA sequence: TGTGCCAGCAGCGTAGAGGGGGTCTATGGCTACACCTTC.

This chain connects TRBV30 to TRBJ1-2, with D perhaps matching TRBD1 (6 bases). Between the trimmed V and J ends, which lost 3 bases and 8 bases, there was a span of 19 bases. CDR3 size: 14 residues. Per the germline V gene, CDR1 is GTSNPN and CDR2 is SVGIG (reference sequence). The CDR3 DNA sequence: TGTGCCTGGAGAATGGCCGGGGGGCTAAGAGGCTACACCTTC. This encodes CAWRMAGGLRGYTF.

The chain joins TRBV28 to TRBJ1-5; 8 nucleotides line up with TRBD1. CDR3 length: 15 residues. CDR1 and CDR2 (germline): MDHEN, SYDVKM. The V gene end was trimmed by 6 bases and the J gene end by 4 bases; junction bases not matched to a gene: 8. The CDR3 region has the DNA TGTGCCAGCAGGCTCCGGGACAGGTCTAATCAGCCCCAGCATTTT. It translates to CASRLRDRSNQPQHF. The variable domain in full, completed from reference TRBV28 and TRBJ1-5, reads DVKVTQSSRYLVKRTGEKVFLECVQDMDHENMFWYRQDPGLGLRLIYFSYDVKMKEKGDIPEGYSVSREKKERFSLILESASTNQTSMYLCASRLRDRSNQPQHFGDGTRLSIL.

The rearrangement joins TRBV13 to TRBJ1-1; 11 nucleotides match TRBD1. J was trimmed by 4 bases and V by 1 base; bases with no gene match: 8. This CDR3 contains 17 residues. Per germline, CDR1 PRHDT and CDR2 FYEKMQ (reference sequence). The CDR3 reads CASSLEGRGTGGTEAFF. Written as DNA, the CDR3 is TGTGCCAGCAGCTTAGAGGGCAGAGGGACAGGGGGCACTGAAGCTTTCTTT.